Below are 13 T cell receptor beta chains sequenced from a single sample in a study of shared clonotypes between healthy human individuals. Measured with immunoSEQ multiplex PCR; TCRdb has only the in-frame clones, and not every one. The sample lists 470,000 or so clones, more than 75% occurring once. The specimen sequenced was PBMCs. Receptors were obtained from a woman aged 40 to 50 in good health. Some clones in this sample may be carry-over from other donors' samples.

CDR3 sequence (DNA): TGTGCCAGCGGGGGTGTGACTAGCGGGAGGGGAGAGACCCAGTACTTC. Encoded protein: CASGGVTSGRGETQYF. The chain recombines TRBV6-6 with TRBJ2-5; 14 positions agree with TRBD2. Germline V lookup: CDR1 MNHNY, CDR2 SVGAGI (reference sequence). V was clipped by 8 bases and J by 4 bases; unmatched bases: 9. The CDR3 length is 16 residues.

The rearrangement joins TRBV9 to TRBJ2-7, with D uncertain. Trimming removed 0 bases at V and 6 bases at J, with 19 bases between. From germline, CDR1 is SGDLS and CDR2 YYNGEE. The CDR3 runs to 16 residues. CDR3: CASSVDPTSGPGEQYF. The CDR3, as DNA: TGTGCCAGCAGCGTAGACCCCACCTCCGGTCCAGGCGAGCAGTACTTC.

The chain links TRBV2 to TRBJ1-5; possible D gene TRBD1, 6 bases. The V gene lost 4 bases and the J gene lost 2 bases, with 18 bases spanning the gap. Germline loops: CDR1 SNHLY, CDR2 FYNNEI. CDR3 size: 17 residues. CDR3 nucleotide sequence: TGTGCCAGCAGTGTTGGTTCCTGGGGGCCTGGCAATCAGCCCCAGCATTTT. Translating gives CASSVGSWGPGNQPQHF.

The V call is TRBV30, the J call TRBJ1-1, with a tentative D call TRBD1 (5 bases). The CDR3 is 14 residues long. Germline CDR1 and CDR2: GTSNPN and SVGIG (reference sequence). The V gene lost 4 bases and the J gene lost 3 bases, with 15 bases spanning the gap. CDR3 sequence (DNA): TGTGCCTGGAAGAGACAGTGGGGAGACACTGAAGCTTTCTTT. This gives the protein CAWKRQWGDTEAFF.

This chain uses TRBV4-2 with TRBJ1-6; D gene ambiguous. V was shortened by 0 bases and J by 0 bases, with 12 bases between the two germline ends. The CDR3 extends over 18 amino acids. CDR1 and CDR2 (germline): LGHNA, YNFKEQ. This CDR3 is CASSQEPYESSYNSPLHF. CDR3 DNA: TGTGCCAGCAGCCAAGAGCCATATGAAAGCTCCTATAATTCACCCCTCCACTTT.

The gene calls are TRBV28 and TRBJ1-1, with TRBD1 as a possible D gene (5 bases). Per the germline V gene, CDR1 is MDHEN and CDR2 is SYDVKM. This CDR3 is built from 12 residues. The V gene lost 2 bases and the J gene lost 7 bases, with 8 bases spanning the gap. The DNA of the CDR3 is TGTGCCAGCAGTTTAGGGGCATTTGAAGCTTTCTTT. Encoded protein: CASSLGAFEAFF.

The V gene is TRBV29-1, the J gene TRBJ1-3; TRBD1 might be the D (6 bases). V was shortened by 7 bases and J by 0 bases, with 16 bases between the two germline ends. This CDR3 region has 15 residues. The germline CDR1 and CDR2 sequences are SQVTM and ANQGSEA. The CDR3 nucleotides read TGCAGCGCCCAGACAGGCAGCGACTCTGGAAACACCATATATTTT. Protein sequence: CSAQTGSDSGNTIYF.

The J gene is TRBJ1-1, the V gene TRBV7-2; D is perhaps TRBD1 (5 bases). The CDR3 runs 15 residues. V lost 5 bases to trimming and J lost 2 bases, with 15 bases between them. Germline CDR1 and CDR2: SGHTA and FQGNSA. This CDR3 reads CASSLLGTGNTEAFF. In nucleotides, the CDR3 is TGTGCCAGCAGCCTACTCGGGACGGGAAACACTGAAGCTTTCTTT. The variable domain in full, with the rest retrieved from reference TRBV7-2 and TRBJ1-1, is GAGVSQSPSNKVTEKGKDVELRCDPISGHTALYWYRQSLGQGLEFLIYFQGNSAPDKSGLPSDRFSAERTGGSVSTLTIQRTQQEDSAVYLCASSLLGTGNTEAFFGQGTRLTVV.

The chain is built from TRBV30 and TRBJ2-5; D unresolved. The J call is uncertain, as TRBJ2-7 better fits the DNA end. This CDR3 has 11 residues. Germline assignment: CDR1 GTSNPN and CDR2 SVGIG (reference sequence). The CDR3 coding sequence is TGTGCCTGGAAGGGTGACTACGAGCAGTACTTC. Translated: CAWKGDYEQYF.

CDR3 sequence: CASSQEQVWSNQPQHF. The DNA of the CDR3 is TGTGCCAGCAGCCAAGAACAGGTCTGGAGCAATCAGCCCCAGCATTTT. This chain uses TRBV4-2 with TRBJ1-5, with TRBD1 as a possible D gene (5 bases). The CDR3 totals 16 residues. Deletions cut 0 bases from V and 1 base from J, with 10 bases between. Germline V CDR1 and CDR2: LGHNA, YNFKEQ.

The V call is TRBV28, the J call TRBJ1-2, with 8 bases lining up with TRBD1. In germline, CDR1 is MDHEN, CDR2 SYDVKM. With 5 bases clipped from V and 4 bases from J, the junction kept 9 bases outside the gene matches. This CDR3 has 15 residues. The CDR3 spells CASSRPGTGFYGYTF. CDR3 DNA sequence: TGTGCCAGCAGTCGTCCCGGGACAGGATTCTATGGCTACACCTTC.

Here the CDR3 DNA reads TGTGCCAGTAGAGCGGGAGGAGAGACCCAGTACTTC. Protein: CASRAGGETQYF. The chain carries TRBV19 and TRBJ2-5; TRBD2 agrees at 9 bases. The CDR3 consists of 12 residues. Germline lookup yields CDR1 LNHDA and CDR2 SQIVND (reference sequence). Trimming cost V 6 bases and J 4 bases; bases outside gene matches: 0.

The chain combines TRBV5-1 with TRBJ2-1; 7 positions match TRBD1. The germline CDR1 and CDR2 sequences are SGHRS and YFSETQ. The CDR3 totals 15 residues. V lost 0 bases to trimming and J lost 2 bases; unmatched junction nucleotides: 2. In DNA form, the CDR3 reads TGCGCCAGCAGCTTGGTAGGGGGCCCCTACAATGAGCAGTTCTTC. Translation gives CASSLVGGPYNEQFF. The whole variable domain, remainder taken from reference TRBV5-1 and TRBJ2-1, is KAGVTQTPRYLIKTRGQQVTLSCSPISGHRSVSWYQQTPGQGLQFLFEYFSETQRNKGNFPGRFSGRQFSNSRSEMNVSTLELGDSALYLCASSLVGGPYNEQFFGPGTRLTVL.